This T cell receptor (beta chain) was recovered during a study of T-cell reconstitution after alpha-beta-depleted transplantation in children. In this sample, this clonotype turned up many times. The CDR3 totals 16 residues. Germline loops: CDR1 DFQATT, CDR2 SNEGSKA (reference sequence). The V end was cut by 8 bases, the J end by 0 bases, with 22 bases between. This sample's TCRbeta library carried unique molecular identifier barcodes. TCRdb redid the calling of the PCR reads with MiXCR, one entry per CDR3 protein. The sample lists about 200,000 distinct CDR3 sequences, more than 14% occurring once. This TCR derives from a human donor who donated a stem cell graft to a child with acute lymphoblastic leukemia. The V call is TRBV20-1, the J call TRBJ1-1; perhaps TRBD1 as D (6 bases). The source was PBMCs from the stem cell graft donor, collected from the stem cell graft. For the CDR3, the DNA is TGCAGTCTACCGTCGGGGAAAGGGGGTATGAACACTGAAGCTTTCTTT. Translated: CSLPSGKGGMNTEAFF.